This is a list of T cell receptor beta chains from one sample in a study of CD4 T cells in relation to SARS-CoV-2 and coronaviruses. Method: immunoSEQ multiplex PCR; TCRdb's copy keeps in-frame clones and lacks some. The sample holds about 16,000 clones; about 84% are singletons and the top ten take 35% to 50%. The antigens of these receptors remain unknown. The source material was CD4+ T cells from PBMCs, cultured in vitro. These receptors were collected from a human donor in good health. CDR3s include the opening cysteine and the closing phenylalanine or tryptophan. The D gene is left open where the match is weak. Rows may omit the clone size; those that give it use once, few, many or a size class.

clone_size j_call v_call d_call cdr3_aa cdr3_nt
NA TRBJ1-4 TRBV7-9 NA CASSLGRGYSTNEKLFF TGTGCCAGCAGCTTAGGCAGGGGTTATTCAACTAATGAAAAACTGTTTTTT
NA TRBJ2-6 TRBV18 NA CASSPTLVSGANVLTF TGTGCCAGCTCACCGACATTGGTCTCTGGGGCCAACGTCCTGACTTTC
NA TRBJ2-1 TRBV19 TRBD1 CASSPGQSNEQFF TGTGCCAGTAGTCCGGGACAGAGCAATGAGCAGTTCTTC
once TRBJ1-1 TRBV19 NA CASRGRANTEAFF TGTGCCAGTAGAGGCAGAGCGAACACTGAAGCTTTCTTT
NA TRBJ2-2 TRBV7-9 NA CASHRTLNTGELFF TGTGCCAGCCACCGGACTCTGAACACCGGGGAGCTGTTTTTT
NA TRBJ1-4 TRBV5-5 NA CASSFGPGWTEKLFF TGTGCCAGCAGCTTTGGGCCGGGTTGGACTGAAAAACTGTTTTTT
NA TRBJ2-1 TRBV19 NA CASSIPGGAEQFF TGTGCCAGTAGTATACCTGGGGGCGCTGAGCAGTTCTTC
NA TRBJ2-1 TRBV11-2 NA CASSPDGAESSYNEQFF TGTGCCAGCAGCCCCGACGGGGCCGAGAGCTCCTACAATGAGCAGTTCTTC
NA TRBJ1-4 TRBV5-4 TRBD1 CASGSSGGPNEKLFF TGTGCCAGCGGTTCCTCAGGGGGACCTAATGAAAAACTGTTTTTT
NA TRBJ2-7 TRBV2 TRBD2 CASSVVRLAGGPGYEQYF TGTGCCAGCAGTGTTGTGCGGCTAGCGGGAGGGCCCGGATACGAGCAGTACTTC
NA TRBJ1-1 TRBV18 NA CASSPGGVNTEAFF TGTGCCAGCTCACCGGGGGGGGTTAACACTGAAGCTTTCTTT
NA TRBJ1-3 TRBV5-1 NA CASSMGPGNTIYF TGCGCCAGCAGCATGGGGCCTGGAAACACCATATATTTT
NA TRBJ2-7 TRBV7-3 NA CAIPRDNYEQYF TGTGCCATACCTCGGGACAACTACGAGCAGTACTTC
NA TRBJ1-5 TRBV6-5 TRBD1 CATGQGARGNQPQHF TGTGCCACCGGACAGGGGGCCCGGGGCAATCAGCCCCAGCATTTT
once TRBJ2-3 TRBV5-1 NA CASSREFTDTQYF TGCGCCAGCAGCAGAGAGTTCACAGATACGCAGTATTTT
NA TRBJ1-5 TRBV6-1 TRBD1 CASSERTGIGQPQHF TGTGCCAGCAGTGAAAGGACAGGGATTGGTCAGCCCCAGCATTTT
once TRBJ2-1 TRBV11-3 NA CASSLGPKREQFF TGTGCCAGCAGCTTAGGACCGAAGCGGGAGCAGTTCTTC